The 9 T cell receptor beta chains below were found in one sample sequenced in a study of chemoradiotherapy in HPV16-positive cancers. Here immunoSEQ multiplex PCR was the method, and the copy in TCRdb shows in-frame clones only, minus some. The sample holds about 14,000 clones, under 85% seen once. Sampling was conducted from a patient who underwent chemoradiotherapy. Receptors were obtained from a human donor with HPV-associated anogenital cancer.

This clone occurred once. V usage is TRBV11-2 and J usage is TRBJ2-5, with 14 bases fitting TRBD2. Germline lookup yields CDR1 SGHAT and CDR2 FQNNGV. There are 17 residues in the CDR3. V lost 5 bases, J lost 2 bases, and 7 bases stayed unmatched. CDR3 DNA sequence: TGTGCCAGCAGCCTAGGACTAGCGGGAGGCCAACAAGAGACCCAGTACTTC. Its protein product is CASSLGLAGGQQETQYF.

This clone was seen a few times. CDR3 nucleotide sequence: TGTGCCAGCGCGGGCTCGTTGGGACTAGGTAGTTCTACGCAGTATTTT. This translates into CASAGSLGLGSSTQYF. The V and J genes are TRBV7-3 and TRBJ2-3, with 8 bases lining up with TRBD2. V trimming: 8 bases; J trimming: 8 bases; junction bases outside the gene matches: 18. The CDR3 sequence is 16 residues long. CDR1 is SGHTA, CDR2 FQGTGA, per germline.

The CDR3 DNA follows: TGTGCCAGCAGTTACACTCTAGCGGGAGGGCCTGGGGAGCTGTTTTTT. It yields the protein CASSYTLAGGPGELFF. This chain uses TRBV6-5 with TRBJ2-2, with TRBD2 matching 12 bases. Trimming cost V 2 bases and J 8 bases; bases outside gene matches: 6. The CDR3 loop spans 16 amino acids. Looked up from germline, CDR1 is MNHEY and CDR2 is SVGAGI.

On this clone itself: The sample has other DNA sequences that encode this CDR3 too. CDR3 nucleotide sequence: TGTGCCAGCAGCTCGGGACTAGCGGGAGGATCCGGGGAGCTGTTTTTT. Protein product: CASSSGLAGGSGELFF. This chain links TRBV7-3 with TRBJ2-2; the match to TRBD2 covers 15 bases. CDR1 and CDR2 (germline): SGHTA, FQGTGA. This CDR3 spans 16 amino acids. With V trimmed by 4 bases and J by 6 bases, 3 bases remained unmatched.

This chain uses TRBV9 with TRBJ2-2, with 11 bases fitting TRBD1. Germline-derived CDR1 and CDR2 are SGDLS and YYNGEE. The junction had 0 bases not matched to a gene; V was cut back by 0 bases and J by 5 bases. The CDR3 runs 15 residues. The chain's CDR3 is CASSVGDRGTGELFF. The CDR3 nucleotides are TGTGCCAGCAGCGTAGGGGACAGGGGGACCGGGGAGCTGTTTTTT.

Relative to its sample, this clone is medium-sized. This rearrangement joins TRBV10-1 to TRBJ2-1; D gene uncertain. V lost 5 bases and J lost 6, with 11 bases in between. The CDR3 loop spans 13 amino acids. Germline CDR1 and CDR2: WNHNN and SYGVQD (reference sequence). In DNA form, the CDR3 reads TGCGCCAGCAGTAGGACCTTGGCCAATGAGCAGTTCTTC. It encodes CASSRTLANEQFF.

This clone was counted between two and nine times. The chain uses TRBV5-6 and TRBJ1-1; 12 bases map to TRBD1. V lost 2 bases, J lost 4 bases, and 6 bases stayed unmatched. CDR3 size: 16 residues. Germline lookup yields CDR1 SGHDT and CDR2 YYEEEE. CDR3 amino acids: CASSLGTGGASTEAFF. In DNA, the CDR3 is TGTGCCAGCAGCTTAGGGACAGGGGGCGCTTCCACTGAAGCTTTCTTT.

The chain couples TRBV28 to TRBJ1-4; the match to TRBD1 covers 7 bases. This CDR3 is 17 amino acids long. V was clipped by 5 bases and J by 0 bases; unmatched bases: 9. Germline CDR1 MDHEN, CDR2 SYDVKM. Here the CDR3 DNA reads TGTGCCAGCAGTGCCCGACAGGGTGCCCCAACTAATGAAAAACTGTTTTTT. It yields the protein CASSARQGAPTNEKLFF.

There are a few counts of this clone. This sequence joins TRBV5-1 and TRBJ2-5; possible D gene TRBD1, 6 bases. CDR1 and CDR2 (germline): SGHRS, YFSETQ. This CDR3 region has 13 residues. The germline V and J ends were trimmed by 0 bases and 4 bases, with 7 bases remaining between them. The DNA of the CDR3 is TGCGCCAGCAGCTTGGTACAGGGAGAGACCCAGTACTTC. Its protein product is CASSLVQGETQYF.